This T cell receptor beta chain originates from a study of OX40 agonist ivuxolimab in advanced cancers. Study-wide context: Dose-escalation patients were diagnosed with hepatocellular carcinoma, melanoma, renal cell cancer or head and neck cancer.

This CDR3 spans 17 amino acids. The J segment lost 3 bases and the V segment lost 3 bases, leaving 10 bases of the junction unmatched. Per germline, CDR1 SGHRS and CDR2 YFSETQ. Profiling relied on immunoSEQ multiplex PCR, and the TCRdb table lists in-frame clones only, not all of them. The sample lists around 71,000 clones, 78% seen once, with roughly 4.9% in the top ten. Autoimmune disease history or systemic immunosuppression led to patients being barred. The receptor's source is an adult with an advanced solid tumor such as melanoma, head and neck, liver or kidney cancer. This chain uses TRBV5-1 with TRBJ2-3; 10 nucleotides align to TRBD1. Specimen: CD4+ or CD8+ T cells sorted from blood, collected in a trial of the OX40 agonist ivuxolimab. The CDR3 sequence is CASSSRRGQGITDTQYF. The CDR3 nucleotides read TGCGCCAGCAGCTCCCGCCGGGGACAGGGGATAACAGATACGCAGTATTTT.